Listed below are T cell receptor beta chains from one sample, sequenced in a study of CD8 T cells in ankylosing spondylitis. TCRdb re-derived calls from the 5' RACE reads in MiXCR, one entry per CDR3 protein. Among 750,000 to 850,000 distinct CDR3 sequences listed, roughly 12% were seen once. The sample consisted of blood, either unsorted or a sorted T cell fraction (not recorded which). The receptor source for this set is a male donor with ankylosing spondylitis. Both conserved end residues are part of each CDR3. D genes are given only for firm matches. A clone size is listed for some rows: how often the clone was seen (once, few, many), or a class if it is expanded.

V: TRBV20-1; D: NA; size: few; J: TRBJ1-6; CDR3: CSARDWDTERIALHF
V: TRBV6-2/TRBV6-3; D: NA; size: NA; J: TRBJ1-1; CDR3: CASRTKLEAFF
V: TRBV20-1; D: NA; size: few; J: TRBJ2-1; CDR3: CSARRQPAEQFF
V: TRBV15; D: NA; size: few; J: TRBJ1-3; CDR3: CATSRDGGRGNTIYF
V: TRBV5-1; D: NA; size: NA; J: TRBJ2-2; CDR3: CASSSGTPGLRELFF
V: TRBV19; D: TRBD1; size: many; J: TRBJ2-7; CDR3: CASRKTGFSYEQYF
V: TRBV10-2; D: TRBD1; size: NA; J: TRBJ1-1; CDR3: CASSRLLTGMNTEAFF
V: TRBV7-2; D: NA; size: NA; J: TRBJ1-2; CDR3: CASSLGLLYGYTF
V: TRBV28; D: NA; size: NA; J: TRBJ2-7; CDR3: CASSLSYREQYF
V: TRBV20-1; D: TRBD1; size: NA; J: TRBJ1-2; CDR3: CSASDRGNYGYTF
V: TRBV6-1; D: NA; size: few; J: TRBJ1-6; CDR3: CASSRRLDNSPLHF
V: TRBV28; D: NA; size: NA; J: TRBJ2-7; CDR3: CASSPPSSSSYEQYF
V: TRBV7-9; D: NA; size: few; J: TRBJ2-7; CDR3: CASSLSQGNEQYF
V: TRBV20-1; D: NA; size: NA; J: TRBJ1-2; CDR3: CSARASRDSNYGYTF
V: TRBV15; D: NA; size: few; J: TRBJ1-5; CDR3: CATSSSRKPQHF
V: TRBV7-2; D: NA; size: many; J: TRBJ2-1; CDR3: CASSLRVTYNEQFF
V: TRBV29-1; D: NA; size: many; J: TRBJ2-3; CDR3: CSVDPGGDTQYF
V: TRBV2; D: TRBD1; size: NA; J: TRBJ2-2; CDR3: CASKTRTGFGGELFF
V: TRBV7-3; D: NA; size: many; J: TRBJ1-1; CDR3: CASSYPRTGLTEAFF
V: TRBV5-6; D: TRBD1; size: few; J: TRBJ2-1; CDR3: CASSYGDRPYNEQFF
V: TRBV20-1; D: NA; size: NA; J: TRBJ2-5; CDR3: CSAPNRVKETQYF
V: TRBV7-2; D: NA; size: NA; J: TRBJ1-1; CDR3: CASSSAPSRRNTEAFF
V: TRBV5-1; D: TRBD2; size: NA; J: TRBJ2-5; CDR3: CASSWQAGARETQYF
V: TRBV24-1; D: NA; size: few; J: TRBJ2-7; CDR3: CATSAGSYEQYF
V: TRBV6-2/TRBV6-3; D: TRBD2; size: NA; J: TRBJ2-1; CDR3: CASSYWASGVFF
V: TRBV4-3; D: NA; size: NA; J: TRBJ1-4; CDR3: CASSQGVQGEKLFF
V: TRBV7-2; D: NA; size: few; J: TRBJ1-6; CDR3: CASSFPGLGSSPLHF
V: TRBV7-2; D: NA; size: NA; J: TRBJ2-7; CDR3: CASSLLQGNYEQYF
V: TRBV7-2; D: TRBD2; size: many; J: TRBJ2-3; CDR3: CASSLREGTDTQYF
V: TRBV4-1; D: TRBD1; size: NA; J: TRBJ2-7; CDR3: CASSQQHRTGTSSYEQYF
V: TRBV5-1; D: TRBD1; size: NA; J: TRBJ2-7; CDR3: CASSHGTAITYEQYF
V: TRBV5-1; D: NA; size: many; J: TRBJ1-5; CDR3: CASSLAGGDQPQHF
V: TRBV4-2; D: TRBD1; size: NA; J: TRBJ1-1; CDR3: CASRTTNRGNTEAFF
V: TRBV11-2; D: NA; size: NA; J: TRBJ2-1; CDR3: CASSWRRGNEQFF
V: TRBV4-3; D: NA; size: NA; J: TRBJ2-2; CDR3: CASSQAGAQQFNTGELFF
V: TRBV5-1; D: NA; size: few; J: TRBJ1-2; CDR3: CASSRDLGGYGYTF
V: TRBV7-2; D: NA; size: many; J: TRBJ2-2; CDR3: CASRTENTGELFF
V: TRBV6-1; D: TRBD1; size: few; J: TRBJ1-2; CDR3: CAYQGGNYGYTF
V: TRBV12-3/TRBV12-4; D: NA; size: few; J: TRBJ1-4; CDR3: CASSLYRTEGGKLFF
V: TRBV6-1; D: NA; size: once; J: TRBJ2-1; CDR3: CANSAGRVTMVNEQFF
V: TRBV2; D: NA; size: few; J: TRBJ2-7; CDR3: CASTADQGIEQYF
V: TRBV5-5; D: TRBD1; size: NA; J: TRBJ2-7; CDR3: CASIRDRSTSEQYF
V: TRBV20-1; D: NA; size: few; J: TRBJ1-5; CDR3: CSADPDPRQPQHF
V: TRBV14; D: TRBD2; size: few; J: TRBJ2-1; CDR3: CASSRSGRGHNEQFF
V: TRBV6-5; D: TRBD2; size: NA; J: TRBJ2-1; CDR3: CASRRLAVSYNEQFF
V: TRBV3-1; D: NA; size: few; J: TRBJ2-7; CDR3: CASSPRAGSSYEQYF
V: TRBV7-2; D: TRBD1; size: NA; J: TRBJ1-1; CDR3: CASSLAQGVYTEAFF